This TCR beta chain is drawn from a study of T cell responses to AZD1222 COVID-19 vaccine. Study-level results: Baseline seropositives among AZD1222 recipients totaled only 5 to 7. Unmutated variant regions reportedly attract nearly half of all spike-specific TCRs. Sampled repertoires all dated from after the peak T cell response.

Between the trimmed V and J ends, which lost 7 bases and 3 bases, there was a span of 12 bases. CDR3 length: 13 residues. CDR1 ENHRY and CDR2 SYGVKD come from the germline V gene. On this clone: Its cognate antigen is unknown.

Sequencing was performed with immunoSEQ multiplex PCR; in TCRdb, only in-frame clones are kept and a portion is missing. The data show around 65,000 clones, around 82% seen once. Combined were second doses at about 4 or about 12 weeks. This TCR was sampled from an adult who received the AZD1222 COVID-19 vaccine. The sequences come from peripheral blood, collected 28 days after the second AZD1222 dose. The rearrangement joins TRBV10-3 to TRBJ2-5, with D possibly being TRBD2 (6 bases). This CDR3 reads CAITPREEETQYF. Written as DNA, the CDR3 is TGTGCCATCACCCCCAGGGAGGAAGAGACCCAGTACTTC.